This TCR beta chain is drawn from a study of T cells in pancreatic ductal adenocarcinoma. Study-level findings and limits: This surgical cohort overrepresents the minority presenting with early-stage disease. Blood clonality (about 0.069) did not differ significantly from tumor (about 0.12). Enrichment of CD45RO+ effector over naive T cells in tumors may bias clonality. Tumor samples had fewer productive templates and 7.5 to 9.5-fold fewer unique clonotypes than blood.

With regard to this clone: Antigen unknown.

Generated by immunoSEQ multiplex PCR, the TCRdb table keeps only in-frame clones and is missing some. The sample includes roughly 100,000 clones, around 96% of them seen just once. V was shortened by 2 bases and J by 0 bases, with 22 bases between the two germline ends. CDR1 is MGHRA, CDR2 YSYEKL, per germline. This CDR3 comprises 19 residues. The selected patients with pancreatic ductal adenocarcinoma had surgery but no neoadjuvant therapy. The source of this sequence is a human donor with pancreatic ductal adenocarcinoma. J is TRBJ1-1 and V is TRBV4-1, with TRBD1 as a possible D gene (6 bases). Sequenced sample: PBMCs. CDR3 nucleotide sequence: TGCGCCAGCAGCCAATACTACACAATAGGGGGACGGCTGAACACTGAAGCTTTCTTT. Amino acid sequence: CASSQYYTIGGRLNTEAFF.